The next 8 T cell receptor beta chains were all read from a single sample in a study of cytotoxic CD8 clonotypes in ibrutinib-treated CLL. Clones were read by immunoSEQ multiplex PCR, and TCRdb kept only the in-frame ones, dropping some. Among approximately 170,000 clones listed, more than 70% were seen once. This sample comprised PBMCs, obtained at disease progression, from a patient treated with ibrutinib. These TCRs come from a human donor with chronic lymphocytic leukemia.

This clone has a handful of counts. This chain links TRBV7-2 with TRBJ1-5; 8 bases align to TRBD1. CDR1 is SGHTA and CDR2 is FQGNSA in the germline V gene. V shed 4 bases and J 2 bases; nucleotides not matched to a gene: 7. This CDR3 spans 16 amino acids. The CDR3 here is CASSSYRGYGNQPQHF. The CDR3 DNA follows: TGTGCCAGCAGCTCCTACAGGGGGTACGGCAATCAGCCCCAGCATTTT.

This chain links TRBV28 with TRBJ2-7, with 7 bases lining up with TRBD1. This CDR3 has 13 amino acids. The J segment lost 3 bases and the V segment lost 6 bases, leaving 5 bases of the junction unmatched. Germline V CDR1 and CDR2: MDHEN, SYDVKM. The CDR3 loop is CASSPGQDYEQYF. The CDR3 coding sequence is TGTGCCAGCAGCCCCGGACAGGACTACGAGCAGTACTTC.

This clone was counted once. The rearrangement uses TRBV2 and TRBJ1-3, with 7 bases fitting TRBD1. This CDR3 has 13 residues. Germline CDR1 is SNHLY and CDR2 is FYNNEI. V shed 6 bases, J shed 2 bases, and the junction held 1 base outside the gene matches. The DNA for the CDR3 is TGTGCCAGCAGGGGACAGCCTGGAAACACCATATATTTT. This translates into CASRGQPGNTIYF.

This sequence joins TRBV4-2 and TRBJ1-2; D is undetermined. Germline CDR1 reads LGHNA; CDR2 reads YNFKEQ. Between the trimmed V and J ends, which lost 0 bases and 4 bases, there was a span of 9 bases. CDR3 size: 14 residues. DNA for the CDR3: TGTGCCAGCAGCCAAGACAGAGAGGGCTATGGCTACACCTTC. This encodes CASSQDREGYGYTF.

As concerns this clone: Other DNA sequences in this sample translate to the same CDR3. The V gene is TRBV11-3, the J gene TRBJ1-1; perhaps TRBD1 as D (5 bases). Trimming cost V 0 bases and J 0 bases, with 5 bases left between them. Germline CDR1 and CDR2: SGHNT and YENEEA. This CDR3 region has 14 residues. The CDR3 nucleotides read TGTGCCAGCAGCTTAGAGGGGGTGAACACTGAAGCTTTCTTT. Its protein is CASSLEGVNTEAFF.

This chain links TRBV5-4 with TRBJ1-1; D is uncertain. The CDR3 is 14 residues long. Germline V gives CDR1 SGHNT, CDR2 YYREEE (reference sequence). V shed 2 bases and J shed 1 base, with 9 bases lying between them. This CDR3 reads CASSFRLANTEAFF. CDR3 coding DNA: TGTGCCAGCAGCTTTCGTCTGGCGAACACTGAAGCTTTCTTT. The entire variable domain, with the rest obtained from reference TRBV5-4 and TRBJ1-1, is as follows: ETGVTQSPTHLIKTRGQQVTLRCSSQSGHNTVSWYQQALGQGPQFIFQYYREEENGRGNFPPRFSGLQFPNYSSELNVNALELDDSALYLCASSFRLANTEAFFGQGTRLTVV.

The genes are TRBV28 and TRBJ2-7; a weak D match, TRBD2 (5 bases). The V gene's germline CDR1 is MDHEN and CDR2 SYDVKM. The V gene lost 7 bases and the J gene lost 3 bases, with 16 bases spanning the gap. CDR3 length: 14 amino acids. This CDR3 reads CASNGGPTIYEQYF. In nucleotides, the CDR3 is TGTGCCAGCAACGGCGGGCCAACTATCTACGAGCAGTACTTC.

The chain couples TRBV5-6 to TRBJ2-4, with no clear D. The CDR3 is made up of 14 amino acids. V was cut by 6 bases and J by 9 bases, with 19 bases left in between. Germline CDR1 and CDR2: SGHDT and YYEEEE. The CDR3 loop reads CASTLVEEWGIQYF. DNA of the CDR3: TGTGCCAGCACTCTTGTCGAGGAGTGGGGCATTCAGTACTTC.